These 22 T cell receptor beta chains came from one sample sequenced in a study of response to subunit inactivated influenza vaccine. TCRdb processed the RT-PCR reads anew with MiXCR; each CDR3 protein has one entry. Counted here are some 150,000 distinct CDR3 sequences, approximately 12% occurring once; the ten biggest clones make up 25% to 35%. The sample also formed part of further work on T cells expressing NK-cell markers. That publication notes: Libraries used 5'RACE template switching adding universal primer site and UMIs.

The sample was CD8+ T cells sorted from PBMCs, taken 11 to 12 days after vaccination. The receptors originated from a man between 45 and 60 years old who received an inactivated influenza vaccine.

The chain uses TRBV29-1 and TRBJ2-3; possibly TRBD2 for D (5 bases). With 6 bases removed from V and 2 bases from J, the gap between germline ends came to 12 bases. CDR1 and CDR2 from the germline V gene are SQVTM and ANQGSEA. The CDR3 contains 13 residues. The CDR3 DNA reads as TGCAGCGTCGGACCGGGAACCACAGATACGCAGTATTTT. Residues: CSVGPGTTDTQYF.

This clonotype was observed a handful of times. The genes are TRBV6-2 or TRBV6-3 and TRBJ2-4; 13 nucleotides agree with TRBD2. V shed 6 bases, J shed 5 bases, and the junction held 7 bases outside the gene matches. The CDR3 length is 16 residues. The germline V gene has CDR1 MNHEY and CDR2 SVGEGT. The CDR3 sequence is CASRPTSGGAQNIQYF. In DNA form, the CDR3 reads TGTGCCAGCAGACCTACTAGCGGGGGGGCCCAAAACATTCAGTACTTC.

This clonotype appeared many times. This sequence joins TRBV11-2 and TRBJ2-1, with 10 bases fitting TRBD2. The J segment lost 8 bases and the V segment lost 6 bases, leaving 10 bases of the junction unmatched. This CDR3 is built from 15 residues. From germline, CDR1 is SGHAT and CDR2 FQNNGV. CDR3 in amino acids: CASSSLAGGTHEQFF. The CDR3 DNA is TGTGCCAGCAGTTCCTTAGCGGGAGGTACCCATGAGCAGTTCTTC.

The chain employs TRBV10-3 and TRBJ2-5; tentative D call: TRBD1 (6 bases). Germline V gene sequence: CDR1 ENHRY, CDR2 SYGVKD. V lost 6 bases and J 3 bases, leaving 20 bases between the germline ends. The CDR3 consists of 16 residues. The chain's CDR3 is CAIRDTGRGNKETQYF. In DNA, the CDR3 is TGTGCCATCAGGGACACGGGAAGGGGGAACAAAGAGACCCAGTACTTC.

The chain joins TRBV10-3 to TRBJ2-7; possibly TRBD1 for D (6 bases). V lost 4 bases and J lost 6, with 10 bases in between. Germline V gene sequence: CDR1 ENHRY, CDR2 SYGVKD. This CDR3 comprises 12 residues. The CDR3 sequence is CAISGQALEQYF. The CDR3 nucleotides are TGTGCCATCAGTGGACAGGCGCTCGAGCAGTACTTC.

V is TRBV3-1 and J is TRBJ2-7; TRBD1 is a possible D gene (6 bases). CDR1 and CDR2 from the germline V gene are LGHDT and YNNKEL (reference sequence). This CDR3 contains 18 residues. V lost 0 bases and J lost 6, with 24 bases in between. CDR3 DNA sequence: TGTGCCAGCAGCCAAGAGGGGGCCCTCAGGGGTAGGTCGAGCGAGCAGTACTTC. As protein: CASSQEGALRGRSSEQYF.

The DNA of the CDR3 is TGCAGCGTTGAAGATTGGAATGAGCAGTTCTTC. This codes for CSVEDWNEQFF. The chain is built from TRBV29-1 and TRBJ2-1; D remains unclear. Germline values: CDR1 SQVTM, CDR2 ANQGSEA. The V and J ends lost 0 bases and 7 bases respectively, with 4 bases between them. The CDR3 sequence is 11 residues long.

The V gene is TRBV6-5, the J gene TRBJ1-1, with D unclear. Trimming took off 6 bases at V and 5 bases at J, with 10 bases between the two ends. The CDR3 runs to 12 residues. Germline CDR1 and CDR2: MNHEY and SVGAGI. The CDR3 region is CASSHVGTEAFF. The DNA of the CDR3 is TGTGCCAGCAGCCACGTGGGGACTGAAGCTTTCTTT.

This clonotype was counted many times. This sequence joins TRBV5-1 and TRBJ2-7; D may be TRBD2 (6 bases). Deletions cut 6 bases from V and 0 bases from J, with 13 bases between. Germline V CDR1 and CDR2: SGHRS, YFSETQ. The CDR3 runs to 14 residues. CDR3 nucleotide sequence: TGCGCCAGCACCTGGGAGGTAGGCTCCTACGAGCAGTACTTC. As protein: CASTWEVGSYEQYF.

This chain joins TRBV7-6 and TRBJ2-1; 14 bases map to TRBD2. This CDR3 comprises 18 residues. Germline trimming cut 3 bases from V and 11 bases from J; bases unmatched to any gene: 15. Germline-derived CDR1 and CDR2 are SGHVS and FNYEAQ. The CDR3 here is CASSFPKNGGTSGSQQFF. The DNA for the CDR3 is TGTGCCAGCAGCTTCCCGAAAAACGGGGGGACTAGCGGGAGTCAGCAGTTCTTC. The variable domain in full, with the rest retrieved from reference TRBV7-6 and TRBJ2-1, is GAGVSQSPRYKVTKRGQDVALRCDPISGHVSLYWYRQALGQGPEFLTYFNYEAQQDKSGLPNDRFSAERPEGSISTLTIQRTEQRDSAMYRCASSFPKNGGTSGSQQFFGPGTRLTVL.

This clonotype was observed a few times. The chain is built from TRBV7-3 and TRBJ1-1; D is ambiguous. The V gene lost 4 bases and the J gene lost 1 base, with 19 bases spanning the gap. This CDR3 contains 17 residues. Looked up from germline, CDR1 is SGHTA and CDR2 is FQGTGA. The CDR3 nucleotides are TGTGCCAGCAGCTCCGTAAGTCTTAGGCGTTCGAACACTGAAGCTTTCTTT. Protein sequence: CASSSVSLRRSNTEAFF.

DNA of the CDR3: TGTGCCAGCAGCGCAATCGGGACAGGGAATGGCTACACCTTC. Protein sequence: CASSAIGTGNGYTF. The chain is built from TRBV9 and TRBJ1-2, with TRBD1 matching 9 bases. The germline V gene encodes CDR1 SGDLS and CDR2 YYNGEE. Trimming at V came to 3 bases and at J to 6 bases, leaving 6 bases not matched to a gene. The CDR3 runs 14 residues.

This clonotype was seen repeatedly, ten times or more. V and J are TRBV10-3 and TRBJ2-1, with 7 bases fitting TRBD1. The CDR3 totals 13 residues. The V gene end was trimmed by 6 bases and the J gene end by 5 bases; junction bases not matched to a gene: 4. CDR1 is ENHRY and CDR2 is SYGVKD in the germline V gene. CDR3: CAIRRGQDNEQFF. CDR3 nucleotide sequence: TGTGCCATCAGGAGGGGGCAGGACAATGAGCAGTTCTTC.

This clonotype was recorded many times. The genes are TRBV9 and TRBJ2-1, with no clear D. CDR1 and CDR2 (germline): SGDLS, YYNGEE. The CDR3 spans 13 residues. V was shortened by 4 bases and J by 9 bases, with 14 bases between the two germline ends. CDR3 sequence: CASSPVPSIEQFF. CDR3 nucleotide sequence: TGTGCCAGCAGCCCCGTGCCTTCTATTGAGCAGTTCTTC.

The V and J genes are TRBV2 and TRBJ2-5, with 12 bases matching TRBD1. From germline, CDR1 is SNHLY and CDR2 FYNNEI. The CDR3 runs to 17 residues. Trimming removed 4 bases from V and 2 bases from J; junction bases left unmatched: 8. For the CDR3, the DNA is TGTGCCAGCAGTGCCGGGACAGGGGGCCCTCTTCAAGAGACCCAGTACTTC. Amino acids: CASSAGTGGPLQETQYF.

The genes are TRBV10-1 and TRBJ2-7; D is uncertain. CDR3 size: 13 residues. The V and J ends lost 0 bases and 4 bases respectively, with 7 bases between them. The germline CDR1 and CDR2 sequences are WNHNN and SYGVQD (reference sequence). The CDR3 sequence: CASSESTSYEQYF. CDR3 bases: TGCGCCAGCAGTGAGTCGACGTCTTACGAGCAGTACTTC.

The chain uses TRBV30 and TRBJ2-1; D is undetermined. This CDR3 spans 13 amino acids. The ends were cut back, 4 bases at V and 0 bases at J, with 7 bases in the middle. Germline lookup yields CDR1 GTSNPN and CDR2 SVGIG (reference sequence). The CDR3 spells CAWNQYSYNEQFF. DNA for the CDR3: TGTGCCTGGAACCAATACTCCTACAATGAGCAGTTCTTC.

CDR3 bases: TGTGCCAGCAGTTACTCGTTAACCGGGGAGCTGTTTTTT. It translates to CASSYSLTGELFF. V usage is TRBV6-2 or TRBV6-3 and J usage is TRBJ2-2; unclear D gene. Germline CDR1 MNHEY, CDR2 SVGEGT. CDR3 length: 13 residues. The V gene lost 0 bases and the J gene lost 5 bases, with 4 bases spanning the gap.

V and J are TRBV4-2 and TRBJ2-7; TRBD1 agrees at 7 bases. CDR1 LGHNA and CDR2 YNFKEQ come from the germline V gene. The V and J ends lost 1 base and 3 bases, in that order; junction bases with no gene match: 6. This CDR3 has 15 amino acids. For the CDR3, the DNA is TGTGCCAGCAGCCAAGTTTCGGGACAGATCTACGAGCAGTACTTC. This sequence encodes CASSQVSGQIYEQYF.

There are a few counts of this clonotype. The chain has TRBV20-1 and TRBJ2-5, with D possibly being TRBD2 (7 bases). V was cut by 0 bases and J by 4 bases, with 12 bases left in between. The germline V gene has CDR1 DFQATT and CDR2 SNEGSKA (reference sequence). This CDR3 has 14 amino acids. This chain's CDR3 is CSARDPGGGETQYF. Here the CDR3 DNA reads TGCAGTGCTAGAGATCCGGGGGGCGGAGAGACCCAGTACTTC.

There are a few counts of this clonotype. The genes are TRBV5-4 and TRBJ2-1; 8 nucleotides line up with TRBD1. Germline trimming cut 2 bases from V and 1 base from J; bases unmatched to any gene: 2. The CDR3 is made up of 15 amino acids. Germline CDR1 is SGHNT and CDR2 is YYREEE (reference sequence). The CDR3 DNA reads TGTGCCAGCAGCTTTGGACAGGGTTCCTACAATGAGCAGTTCTTC. Its translation: CASSFGQGSYNEQFF.

The CDR3 spells CASSFFGWDEQYF. In DNA form, the CDR3 reads TGTGCCAGCAGCTTTTTCGGGTGGGACGAGCAGTACTTC. This chain uses TRBV13 with TRBJ2-7; D call uncertain. The germline V gene has CDR1 PRHDT and CDR2 FYEKMQ (reference sequence). V lost 3 bases, J lost 5 bases, and 11 bases lay in between. The CDR3 is 13 residues long.